This T cell receptor beta chain appears in the sequencing data of a study of monozygotic twins with cystic fibrosis. TCRdb's table, derived via immunoSEQ multiplex PCR, lists solely in-frame clones and lacks some. The repertoire consists of tens of thousands of clones, with under 95% occurring once and the leading ten covering approximately 1%. The V end lost 2 bases, the J end lost 2 bases, and 18 bases lay between the germline ends. Per germline, CDR1 LGHNA and CDR2 YNFKEQ. The CDR3 covers 17 residues. This clone was observed a single time. The sequence was obtained from a girl aged 2 to 10 with cystic fibrosis. Source material: blood. The chain carries TRBV4-2 and TRBJ2-5; tentatively, D is TRBD1 (6 bases). Written as DNA, the CDR3 is TGTGCCAGCAGCCAATCAACGCCGGGACACGGGCAAGAGACCCAGTACTTC. Protein sequence: CASSQSTPGHGQETQYF.